This T cell receptor beta chain was profiled in a study of radiotherapy plus CTLA-4 blockade in lung cancer. Study summary: Objective response was observed in over 15% of patients, and disease control in 31%. Study-wide points: Increased serum interferon-beta after radiation also reportedly predicted response strongly.

Clones were read by immunoSEQ multiplex PCR, and TCRdb kept only the in-frame ones, dropping some. Of 80,000 to 100,000 clones in the sample, 88% are singletons; the top ten hold 4.5% to 6%. The study gave focal radiation plus ipilimumab CTLA-4 blockade to patients with chemo-refractory metastatic non-small-cell lung cancer. On this clone: The antigen is undetermined.

The sequence derives from a human donor with non-small cell lung cancer that progressed on radiotherapy plus ipilimumab. The input for sequencing was peripheral blood, taken from a patient treated with radiotherapy plus ipilimumab.

In DNA, the CDR3 is TGCAGCGTTTACGGGACTAGCGGGAGGACAGATACGCAGTATTTT. The encoded protein is CSVYGTSGRTDTQYF. The chain uses TRBV29-1 and TRBJ2-3; 15 nucleotides agree with TRBD2. The CDR3 runs 15 residues. J lost 3 bases, V lost 5 bases, and 3 bases had no gene match. CDR1 SQVTM and CDR2 ANQGSEA come from the germline V gene.